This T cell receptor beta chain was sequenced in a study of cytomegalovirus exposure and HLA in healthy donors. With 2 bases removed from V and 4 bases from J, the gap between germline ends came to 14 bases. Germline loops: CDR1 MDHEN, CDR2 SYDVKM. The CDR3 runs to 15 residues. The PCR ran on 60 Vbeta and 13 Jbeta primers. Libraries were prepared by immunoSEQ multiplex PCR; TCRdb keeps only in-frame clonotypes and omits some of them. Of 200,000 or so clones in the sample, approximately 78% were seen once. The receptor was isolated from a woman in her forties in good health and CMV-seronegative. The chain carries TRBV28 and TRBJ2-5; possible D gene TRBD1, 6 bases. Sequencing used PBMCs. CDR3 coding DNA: TGTGCCAGCAGTTTAGGACAGTTCGTGGCAGAGACCCAGTACTTC. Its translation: CASSLGQFVAETQYF.